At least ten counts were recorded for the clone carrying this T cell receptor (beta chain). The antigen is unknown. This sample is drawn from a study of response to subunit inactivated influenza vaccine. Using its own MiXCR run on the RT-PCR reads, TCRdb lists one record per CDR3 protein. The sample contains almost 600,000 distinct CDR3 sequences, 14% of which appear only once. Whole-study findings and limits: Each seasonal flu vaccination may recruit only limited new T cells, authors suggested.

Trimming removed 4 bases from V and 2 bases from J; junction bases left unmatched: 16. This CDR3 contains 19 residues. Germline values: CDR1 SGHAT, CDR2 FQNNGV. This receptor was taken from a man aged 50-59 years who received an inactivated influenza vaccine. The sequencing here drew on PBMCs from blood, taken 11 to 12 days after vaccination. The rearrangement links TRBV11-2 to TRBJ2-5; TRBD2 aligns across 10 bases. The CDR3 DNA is TGTGCCAGCAGCTCTTTCTATTGGGCTAGCGGGGGCCGACAAGAGACCCAGTACTTC. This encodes CASSSFYWASGGRQETQYF.